Given below is one T cell receptor (beta chain) in context. Its antigen specificity is not known. No per-base quality is available; no much larger clone lies one base away. Whole blood was collected in K2EDTA tubes by collaborating institutions according to the institutions' own protocols. Collaborator samples were shipped for TCRbeta analysis as frozen whole blood, isolated PBMCs, or DNA extracted from either sample type. The sample is drawn from a study of blood T cell repertoires in COVID-19 (TCRdb year 2020). Study-level background: Samples from collaborators originated in the United States, Italy and Spain and spanned both the acute and convalescent phases of COVID-19. A freely available public database, intended as a resource for researchers studying the immune response to SARS-CoV-2, is where the repertoires were released. The samples were drawn from two sources: the first 160 participants of the ongoing ImmuneRACE study, and 1,000 to 1,500 subjects contributed by 6 global collaborators. Sample metadata almost always included a de-identified subject ID, COVID-19 status, age in years and sex. The dataset comprised deeply sampled blood TCRbeta repertoires from subjects exposed to, actively infected with, or recovered from COVID-19. Where available, HLA class I and class II types were obtained from metadata supplied by the sample provider rather than from assay-based typing. The prospective study material was composed of cDNA or gDNA derived from T cells, B-cell-depleted T cells, or PBMCs. Study-wide conclusions, independent of this receptor: Clinical and demographic metadata were provided uncurated, with the amount varying by source and participant.

The immunoSEQ Assay, a bias-controlled multiplex PCR, was used to amplify TCRbeta CDR3 regions from genomic DNA. The paper's data handling went like this. The number of nucleated cells in each sample was estimated from the amplification of reference gene primers within the assay. To quantify the absolute abundance of each unique TCRbeta CDR3 rearrangement, sequence reads were collapsed and filtered. Productive Simpson clonality was computed per sample as the square root of Simpson's diversity index over productive rearrangements. In TCRdb, the immuneACCESS table is reduced to in-frame sequences with V and J assigned. These tables do not hold every clone; where another copy was compared, an unresolved V gene accounts for under half, and the others remain unexplained. The D gene and trimming were derived from the DNA, and the V and J assignments and clone size from that table. Within this sample are around 140,000 clones, with over 65% of them counted one time only. 15% to 20% of the sample is held by the ten biggest clonotypes.

The cysteine opens and the phenylalanine closes a CDR3 of 13 amino acids. Just CDR3 DNA is preserved here, 39 bases in frame from base 1. CDR1 and CDR2 are drawn from the germline V gene: SGHAT, FQNNGV. The germline V end is reduced by 5 bases and the J end by 5 bases; junction bases left unmatched: 2. This chain joins TRBV11-2 to TRBJ2-3; 9 middle bases align to TRBD2. The receptor's source is a man aged 45 to 65 with acute or convalescent COVID-19. The sequenced sample consisted of peripheral blood. The CDR3 amino acid sequence is: CASSGAGGDTQYF. DNA sequence: TGTGCCAGCAGCGGAGCGGGGGGAGATACGCAGTATTTT.